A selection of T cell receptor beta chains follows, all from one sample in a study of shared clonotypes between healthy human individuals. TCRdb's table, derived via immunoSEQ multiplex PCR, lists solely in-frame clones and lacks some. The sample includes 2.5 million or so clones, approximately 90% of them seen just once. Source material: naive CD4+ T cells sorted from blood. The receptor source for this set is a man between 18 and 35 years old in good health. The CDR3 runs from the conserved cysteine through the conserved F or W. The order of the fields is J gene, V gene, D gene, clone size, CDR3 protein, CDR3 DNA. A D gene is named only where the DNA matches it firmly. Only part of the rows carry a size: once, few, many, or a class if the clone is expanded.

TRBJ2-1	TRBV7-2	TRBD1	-	CASSEGQSSYNEQFF	TGTGCCAGCAGCGAGGGACAGAGCTCCTACAATGAGCAGTTCTTC
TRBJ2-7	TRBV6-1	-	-	CASRRQMSSYEQYF	TGTGCCAGCAGAAGACAGATGAGCTCCTACGAGCAGTACTTC
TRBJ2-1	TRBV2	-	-	CASSVANNEQFF	TGTGCCAGCAGTGTGGCTAACAATGAGCAGTTCTTC
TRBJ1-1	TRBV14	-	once	CASSQDYRGRAFF	TGTGCCAGCAGCCAAGACTATCGGGGACGAGCTTTCTTT
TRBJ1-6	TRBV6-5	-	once	CASRGLNPDSPLHF	TGTGCCAGCAGGGGACTAAACCCGGATTCACCCCTCCACTTT
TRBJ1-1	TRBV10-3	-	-	CAISVVMNTEAFF	TGTGCCATCAGTGTTGTGATGAACACTGAAGCTTTCTTT
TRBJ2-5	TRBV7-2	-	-	CASSLGGPQETQYF	TGTGCCAGCAGCCTGGGGGGGCCCCAAGAGACCCAGTACTTC
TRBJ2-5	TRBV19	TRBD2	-	CASSRGLSGTRQETQYF	TGTGCCAGTAGTAGAGGGCTTTCCGGGACTAGGCAAGAGACCCAGTACTTC
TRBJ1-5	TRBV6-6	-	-	CASTQGGQPQHF	TGTGCCAGCACCCAGGGTGGTCAGCCCCAGCATTTT
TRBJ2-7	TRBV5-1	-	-	CASSWGTGPREQYF	TGCGCCAGCAGCTGGGGGACTGGACCCCGCGAGCAGTACTTC
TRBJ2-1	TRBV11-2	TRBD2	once	CASSLAGREGLAEQFF	TGTGCCAGCAGCTTAGCCGGGCGGGAGGGCTTAGCCGAGCAGTTCTTC
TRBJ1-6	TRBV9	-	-	CASSLSDWSGPLHF	TGTGCCAGCAGCCTTTCAGATTGGAGCGGCCCCCTCCACTTT
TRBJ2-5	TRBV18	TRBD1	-	CASSPPVIRDRVGETQYF	TGTGCCAGCTCACCACCGGTAATTAGAGACAGGGTTGGAGAGACCCAGTACTTC
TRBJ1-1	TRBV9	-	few	CASSPGVGDTEAFF	TGTGCCAGCAGCCCAGGGGTAGGGGACACTGAAGCTTTCTTT
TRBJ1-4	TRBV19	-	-	CASSLNRDKNEKLFF	TGTGCCAGTAGCCTAAACCGGGACAAGAATGAAAAACTGTTTTTT
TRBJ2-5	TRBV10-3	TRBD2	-	CAISLGGRETQYF	TGTGCCATCAGTTTGGGGGGGAGAGAGACCCAGTACTTC
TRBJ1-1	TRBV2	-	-	CASRGEMNTEAFF	TGTGCCAGCAGGGGCGAGATGAACACTGAAGCTTTCTTT
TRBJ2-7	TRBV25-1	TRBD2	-	CASSHPGLAYYEQYF	TGTGCCAGCAGCCATCCGGGACTAGCCTACTACGAGCAGTACTTC
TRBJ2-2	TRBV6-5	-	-	CASRGNTGELFF	TGTGCCAGCAGGGGTAACACCGGGGAGCTGTTTTTT
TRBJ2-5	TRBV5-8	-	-	CASSLGTTPRETQYF	TGTGCCAGCAGCTTGGGGACTACCCCACGAGAGACCCAGTACTTC
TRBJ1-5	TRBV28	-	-	CADREVRNQPQHF	TGTGCCGATAGGGAGGTCCGCAATCAGCCCCAGCATTTT
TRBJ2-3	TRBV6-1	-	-	CASSAAVSTDTQYF	TGTGCCAGCAGTGCAGCAGTAAGCACAGATACGCAGTATTTT
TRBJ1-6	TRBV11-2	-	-	CASSSQGNSPLHF	TGTGCCAGCAGCTCCCAGGGGAATTCACCCCTCCACTTT
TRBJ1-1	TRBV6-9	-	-	CVTVRLLMNTEAFF	TGTGTAACTGTAAGGTTACTTATGAACACTGAAGCTTTCTTT
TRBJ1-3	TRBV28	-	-	CASSEQGSGNTIYF	TGTGCCAGCAGTGAACAGGGTTCAGGAAACACCATATATTTT
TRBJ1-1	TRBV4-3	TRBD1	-	CASSQDLGGGVLIEAFF	TGCGCCAGCAGCCAAGATTTAGGGGGCGGGGTTTTGATTGAAGCTTTCTTT
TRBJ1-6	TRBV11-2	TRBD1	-	CASSRGVQGINSPLHF	TGTGCCAGCTCCAGGGGGGTGCAGGGAATAAATTCACCCCTCCACTTT
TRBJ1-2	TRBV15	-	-	CATSREQNNYGYTF	TGTGCCACCAGCAGAGAACAGAATAACTATGGCTACACCTTC
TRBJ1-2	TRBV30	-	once	CAWSDRAKLYGYTF	TGTGCCTGGAGTGACCGTGCGAAGCTCTATGGCTACACCTTC
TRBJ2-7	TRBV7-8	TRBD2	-	CASSSRSSGGINEQYF	TGTGCCAGCAGCTCCAGGAGTAGCGGGGGGATAAACGAGCAGTACTTC
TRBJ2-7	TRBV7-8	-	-	CASSLDRVLKIYEQYF	TGTGCCAGCAGCTTAGACAGGGTCCTAAAAATCTACGAGCAGTACTTC
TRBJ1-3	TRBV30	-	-	CAWSVRGFSGNTIYF	TGTGCCTGGAGTGTGAGAGGGTTCTCTGGAAACACCATATATTTT
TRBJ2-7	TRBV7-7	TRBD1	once	CASSPGQGAYEQYF	TGTGCTAGCAGCCCGGGACAGGGGGCTTACGAGCAGTACTTC
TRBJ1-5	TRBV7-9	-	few	CASSPPGNGRQPQHF	TGTGCCAGCAGCCCCCCAGGGAATGGACGGCAGCCCCAGCATTTT
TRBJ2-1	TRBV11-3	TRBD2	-	CASSLGGGADEQFF	TGTGCCAGCAGCTTGGGCGGGGGGGCCGATGAGCAGTTCTTC
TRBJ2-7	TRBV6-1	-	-	CASSEGYYSSYEQYF	TGTGCCAGCAGTGAGGGATATTATAGCTCCTACGAGCAGTACTTC
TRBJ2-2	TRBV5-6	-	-	CASSLPTGELFF	TGTGCCAGCAGCTTGCCCACCGGGGAGCTGTTTTTT
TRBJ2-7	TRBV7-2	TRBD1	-	CASSSGQGAGEQYF	TGTGCCAGCAGCTCCGGACAGGGGGCCGGAGAGCAGTACTTC
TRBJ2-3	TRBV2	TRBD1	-	CASSELGTGFF	TGTGCCAGCAGTGAACTAGGGACAGGGTTTTTT
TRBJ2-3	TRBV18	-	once	CASSPPPAYSNTQYF	TGTGCCAGCTCACCACCCCCAGCGTACTCGAATACGCAGTATTTT
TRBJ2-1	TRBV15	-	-	CATSRDPGGYNEQFF	TGTGCCACCAGCAGAGACCCAGGGGGGTACAATGAGCAGTTCTTC
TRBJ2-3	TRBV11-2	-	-	CASSLALPNTQYF	TGTGCCAGCAGCTTAGCTCTACCGAATACGCAGTATTTT
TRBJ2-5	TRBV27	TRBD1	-	CASSYRGRETQYF	TGTGCCAGCAGTTACAGGGGGAGGGAGACCCAGTACTTC